This is a list of T cell receptor beta chains from one sample in a study of cytomegalovirus exposure and HLA in healthy donors. Repertoires were generated with immunoSEQ multiplex PCR, while TCRdb's copy carries only in-frame clones and drops some. This sample carries 190,000 or so clones, more than 75% of them seen once, and the ten largest clones take about 0.37%. Sequencing was done on a sample of PBMCs. The receptor set was obtained from a male donor in good health and CMV-seropositive. Each CDR3 is given with its conserved first and last residue. D genes are given only for firm matches. Clone size is stated in some rows and not others, as once, few, many or a class when expanded.

j_gene | abundance | d_gene | v_gene | CDR3aa | CDR3nt
TRBJ2-5 | . | TRBD1 | TRBV5-4 | CASSKTGETQYF | TGTGCCAGCAGCAAGACAGGGGAGACCCAGTACTTC
TRBJ2-3 | . | TRBD2 | TRBV7-8 | CASSWTSGGDTQYF | TGTGCCAGCAGCTGGACTAGCGGGGGGGATACGCAGTATTTT
TRBJ1-2 | once | . | TRBV7-3 | CAGTFYGYTF | TGTGCCGGGACTTTCTATGGCTACACCTTC
TRBJ2-1 | . | TRBD2 | TRBV28 | CASSSGSGGSGRNEQFF | TGTGCCAGCAGTTCCGGGTCGGGGGGGAGTGGGCGAAATGAGCAGTTCTTC
TRBJ1-1 | few | . | TRBV28 | CASSLLETEAFF | TGTGCCAGCAGTTTATTGGAGACTGAAGCTTTCTTT
TRBJ1-2 | . | . | TRBV10-3 | CAISDIDRDYGYTF | TGTGCCATCAGTGATATCGACAGAGACTATGGCTACACCTTC
TRBJ2-7 | . | TRBD2 | TRBV7-9 | CASSQGRGEGDF | TGTGCCAGCAGCCAAGGTCGGGGGGAAGGGGACTTC
TRBJ2-6 | . | . | TRBV9 | CASSPRANRDLTF | TGTGCCAGCAGCCCAAGGGCCAACCGGGACCTGACTTTC
TRBJ2-6 | . | . | TRBV19 | CASSIGHSGANVLTF | TGTGCCAGTAGTATTGGGCACTCTGGGGCCAACGTCCTGACTTTC
TRBJ2-7 | . | TRBD2 | TRBV7-2 | CAGSSGSGIYEQYF | TGTGCCGGTTCTAGCGGGAGCGGGATCTACGAGCAGTACTTC
TRBJ2-2 | . | TRBD2 | TRBV4-1 | CASSQDSGLNTGELFF | TGCGCCAGCAGCCAAGATAGCGGGTTGAACACCGGGGAGCTGTTTTTT
TRBJ2-1 | . | . | TRBV27 | CASKSSGEQFF | TGTGCCAGCAAAAGCTCCGGTGAGCAGTTCTTC
TRBJ1-3 | . | . | TRBV9 | CASSVTVDSGNTIYF | TGTGCCAGCAGCGTCACGGTAGACTCTGGAAACACCATATATTTT
TRBJ1-1 | . | . | TRBV7-9 | CASSFSGPTEAFF | TGTGCCAGCAGCTTCTCAGGGCCCACTGAAGCTTTCTTT
TRBJ1-4 | few | . | TRBV5-4 | CASSLDGGATNEKLFF | TGTGCCAGCAGCTTGGATGGGGGGGCAACTAATGAAAAACTGTTTTTT
TRBJ2-7 | . | . | TRBV27 | CASGYSSSYEQYF | TGTGCCAGCGGGTACAGCAGTTCCTACGAGCAGTACTTC
TRBJ1-4 | . | . | TRBV6-6 | CASSYFGDNEKLFF | TGTGCCAGCAGTTACTTCGGGGATAATGAAAAACTGTTTTTT
TRBJ2-3 | . | TRBD2 | TRBV6-6 | CASLSGGADTQYF | TGTGCCAGCCTTAGCGGGGGTGCAGATACGCAGTATTTT
TRBJ1-1 | . | . | TRBV2 | CASTQMNTEAFF | TGTGCCAGCACACAGATGAACACTGAAGCTTTCTTT
TRBJ1-1 | . | . | TRBV19 | CASSIGQWLNTEAFF | TGTGCCAGTAGTATAGGCCAGTGGCTGAACACTGAAGCTTTCTTT
TRBJ2-2 | . | TRBD2 | TRBV7-2 | CASTSTGTSYTGELFF | TGTGCCAGCACTTCTACCGGGACTAGTTACACCGGGGAGCTGTTTTTT
TRBJ1-2 | once | . | TRBV7-3 | CASSPRGFDGYTF | TGTGCCAGCAGCCCTCGCGGGTTCGATGGCTACACCTTC
TRBJ2-2 | . | TRBD2 | TRBV2 | CASSEARGGAGELFF | TGTGCCAGCAGTGAAGCGCGGGGGGGGGCCGGGGAGCTGTTTTTT
TRBJ2-3 | few | TRBD2 | TRBV6-6 | CASRLRGRGTDTQYF | TGTGCCAGCAGGCTTCGGGGGAGGGGAACAGATACGCAGTATTTT
TRBJ1-2 | . | TRBD1 | TRBV4-2 | CASSQPGQSLF | TGTGCCAGCAGCCAGCCGGGACAGTCTCTCTTC
TRBJ2-3 | . | TRBD2 | TRBV7-3 | CASSQGTSDTDTQYF | TGTGCCAGCAGCCAGGGGACTAGCGATACAGATACGCAGTATTTT
TRBJ2-1 | . | TRBD2 | TRBV9 | CASSVDGRVDNEQFF | TGTGCCAGCAGCGTAGACGGGAGGGTAGACAATGAGCAGTTCTTC
TRBJ2-1 | . | TRBD1 | TRBV27 | CASSLSSWDSRSYNEQFF | TGTGCCAGCAGTTTATCGAGCTGGGACAGCCGCTCCTACAATGAGCAGTTCTTC
TRBJ1-2 | . | . | TRBV19 | CASSPTGYTSPYGYTF | TGTGCCAGTAGTCCGACGGGGTATACCAGCCCCTATGGCTACACCTTC
TRBJ1-1 | . | TRBD1 | TRBV5-6 | CASSWLPTGSTNTEAFF | TGTGCCAGCAGCTGGCTACCGACAGGGAGCACGAACACTGAAGCTTTCTTT
TRBJ2-1 | . | . | TRBV29-1 | CSVDLRGNEQFF | TGCAGCGTTGACTTGAGAGGGAATGAGCAGTTCTTC
TRBJ2-5 | . | TRBD1 | TRBV6-5 | CASSLGTGGETQYF | TGTGCCAGCAGCCTCGGGACAGGGGGAGAGACCCAGTACTTC
TRBJ1-5 | . | TRBD1 | TRBV10-3 | CAIRTGDNQPQHF | TGTGCCATTAGGACAGGGGATAATCAGCCCCAGCATTTT
TRBJ1-2 | few | . | TRBV4-2 | CASSQDRYGYTF | TGTGCCAGCAGCCAAGATCGCTATGGCTACACCTTC